The 13 T cell receptor beta chains below all came from one sample that was sequenced in a study of shared clonotypes between healthy human individuals. The repertoire was sequenced with immunoSEQ multiplex PCR; TCRdb's copy has only in-frame clones and lacks some. The sample yields millions of clones, approximately 95% seen once. What was sequenced was naive CD4+ T cells from PBMCs. The subset here: CD45RA+ positively selected. The receptors were sampled from a man younger than 35 in good health. Some clones in this sample may be carry-over from other donors' samples.

V is TRBV5-1 and J is TRBJ1-2, with D perhaps matching TRBD1 (5 bases). Germline CDR1 is SGHRS and CDR2 is YFSETQ. CDR3 length: 14 amino acids. V was shortened by 0 bases and J by 3 bases, with 9 bases between the two germline ends. The DNA for the CDR3 is TGCGCCAGCAGCTTGGAACAGGCGTACTATGGCTACACCTTC. Its protein product is CASSLEQAYYGYTF. Combining the CDR3 with reference TRBV5-1 and TRBJ1-2 gives the whole variable domain KAGVTQTPRYLIKTRGQQVTLSCSPISGHRSVSWYQQTPGQGLQFLFEYFSETQRNKGNFPGRFSGRQFSNSRSEMNVSTLELGDSALYLCASSLEQAYYGYTFGSGTRLTVV.

CDR3: CASSLYAYQETQYF. CDR3 sequence (DNA): TGTGCCAGCAGCTTATACGCGTACCAAGAGACCCAGTACTTC. The chain has TRBV7-2 and TRBJ2-5; D call uncertain. The CDR3 consists of 14 residues. The V end lost 2 bases, the J end lost 0 bases, and 7 bases lay between the germline ends. The V gene's germline CDR1 is SGHTA and CDR2 FQGNSA.

The chain employs TRBV28 and TRBJ2-7, with 8 positions matching TRBD2. V shed 5 bases and J 4 bases; nucleotides not matched to a gene: 7. This CDR3 has 14 amino acids. The V gene's germline CDR1 is MDHEN and CDR2 SYDVKM. The CDR3, as DNA: TGTGCCAGCAGTCGGACTAGCACTGTGTACGAGCAGTACTTC. Its protein product is CASSRTSTVYEQYF.

Worth noting for this clone: At one end the junction does not follow the germline gene, possibly because of a read error. The CDR3 spells CASSLEGSLFSYEQYF. The CDR3 DNA reads TGTGCCAGCAGTTTAGAGGGGTCGTTATTTTCCTACGAGCAGTACTTC. The chain combines TRBV7-9 with TRBJ2-7; D may be TRBD1 or TRBD2 (5 bases each). This CDR3 spans 16 amino acids. Germline values: CDR1 SEHNR, CDR2 FQNEAQ (reference sequence).

The J gene is TRBJ2-7, the V gene TRBV11-2; 10 bases line up with TRBD2. Trimming removed 2 bases from V and 4 bases from J; junction bases left unmatched: 8. The CDR3 is 16 amino acids. Germline V gene lookup returns CDR1 SGHAT and CDR2 FQNNGV. As DNA, the CDR3 is TGTGCCAGCAGCTTATTAGGGACTAGCGACGATTACGAGCAGTACTTC. Its protein product is CASSLLGTSDDYEQYF. Looking up the rest from reference TRBV11-2 and TRBJ2-7 gives the full variable domain: EAGVAQSPRYKIIEKRQSVAFWCNPISGHATLYWYQQILGQGPKLLIQFQNNGVVDDSQLPKDRFSAERLKGVDSTLKIQPAKLEDSAVYLCASSLLGTSDDYEQYFGPGTRLTVT.

V usage is TRBV9 and J usage is TRBJ2-1; the match to TRBD1 covers 12 bases. This CDR3 region has 15 residues. V shed 7 bases, J shed 8 bases, and the junction held 10 bases outside the gene matches. Germline V CDR1 and CDR2: SGDLS, YYNGEE. The CDR3 here is CASSRGQGAGDEQFF. The CDR3 DNA is TGTGCCAGCTCACGGGGACAGGGGGCTGGGGATGAGCAGTTCTTC.

V and J are TRBV11-2 and TRBJ2-1; 8 bases are a match to TRBD1. The V segment lost 6 bases and the J segment 8 bases; nucleotides outside the gene matches: 12. The CDR3 is 15 residues long. In germline, CDR1 is SGHAT, CDR2 FQNNGV. CDR3 DNA sequence: TGTGCCAGCAGTTCGGACAGGGTAGGAATCGATGAGCAGTTCTTC. Translating it yields CASSSDRVGIDEQFF.

The chain couples TRBV11-3 to TRBJ2-7, with a weak D call TRBD1 (5 bases). CDR3 length: 15 residues. Trimming took 1 base from V and 3 from J, leaving 13 bases between them. CDR1 and CDR2 from the germline V gene are SGHNT and YENEEA. The CDR3 sequence: CASSLGGGTFYEQYF. The DNA for the CDR3 is TGTGCCAGCAGCTTAGGGGGCGGTACCTTCTACGAGCAGTACTTC.

This clone occurred a few times. Other DNA sequences in the sample encode the same CDR3. J is TRBJ1-5 and V is TRBV30, with no clear D. Germline assignment: CDR1 GTSNPN and CDR2 SVGIG (reference sequence). V lost 0 bases and J lost 1, with 7 bases in between. The CDR3 runs 14 residues. The CDR3 DNA reads as TGTGCCTGGAGTGTAGGAGGAAGCAATCAGCCCCAGCATTTT. Amino acids: CAWSVGGSNQPQHF.

The chain employs TRBV5-6 and TRBJ2-3, with D unclear. This CDR3 is built from 13 residues. Trimming stripped 1 base from V and 0 bases from J, with 3 bases between. Germline assignment: CDR1 SGHDT and CDR2 YYEEEE. The CDR3 coding sequence is TGTGCCAGCAGCTTGCAGAGCACAGATACGCAGTATTTT. Its protein product is CASSLQSTDTQYF.

This chain joins TRBV7-9 and TRBJ2-2, with 7 bases fitting TRBD1. CDR1 SEHNR and CDR2 FQNEAQ come from the germline V gene (reference sequence). Unmatched junction bases numbered 10, after V lost 5 bases and J lost 4 bases. The CDR3 spans 16 residues. The CDR3: CASSTGESPPTGELFF. The CDR3 DNA is TGTGCCAGCAGCACAGGGGAGTCTCCCCCCACCGGGGAGCTGTTTTTT. Together with reference TRBV7-9 and TRBJ2-2, the CDR3 gives the full variable domain: DTGVSQNPRHKITKRGQNVTFRCDPISEHNRLYWYRQTLGQGPEFLTYFQNEAQLEKSRLLSDRFSAERPKGSFSTLEIQRTEQGDSAMYLCASSTGESPPTGELFFGEGSRLTVL.

This rearrangement joins TRBV2 to TRBJ2-6; 7 bases fit TRBD1. This CDR3 is 16 amino acids long. V was pared by 8 bases and J by 0 bases, with 7 bases of the junction left unmatched. The germline CDR1 and CDR2 sequences are SNHLY and FYNNEI. This CDR3 is CASPATGISGANVLTF. The CDR3 nucleotides are TGTGCCAGCCCCGCGACAGGGATCTCTGGGGCCAACGTCCTGACTTTC.

J is TRBJ2-1 and V is TRBV6-1; 8 bases fit TRBD1. Germline V gives CDR1 MNHNS, CDR2 SASEGT. V lost 4 bases and J lost 1; bases outside the gene matches: 9. CDR3 length equals 17 residues. CDR3 loop: CASSVTRGPWSYNEQFF. The CDR3 DNA sequence: TGTGCCAGCAGTGTAACCAGGGGGCCATGGTCCTACAATGAGCAGTTCTTC.